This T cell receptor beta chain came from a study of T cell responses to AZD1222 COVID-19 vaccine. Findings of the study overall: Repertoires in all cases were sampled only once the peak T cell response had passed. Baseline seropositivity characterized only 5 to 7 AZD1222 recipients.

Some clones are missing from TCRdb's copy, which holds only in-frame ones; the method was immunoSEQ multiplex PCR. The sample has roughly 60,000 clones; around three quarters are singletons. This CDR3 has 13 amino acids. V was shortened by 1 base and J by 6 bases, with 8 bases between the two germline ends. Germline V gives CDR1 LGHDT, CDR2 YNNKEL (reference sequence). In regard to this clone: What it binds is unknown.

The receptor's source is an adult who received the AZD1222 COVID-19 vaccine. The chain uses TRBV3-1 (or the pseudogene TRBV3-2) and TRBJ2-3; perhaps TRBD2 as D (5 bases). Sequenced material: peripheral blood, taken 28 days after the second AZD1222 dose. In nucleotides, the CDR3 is TGTGCCAGCAGCCAAGCTCGAGGGGATACGCAGTATTTT. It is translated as CASSQARGDTQYF.